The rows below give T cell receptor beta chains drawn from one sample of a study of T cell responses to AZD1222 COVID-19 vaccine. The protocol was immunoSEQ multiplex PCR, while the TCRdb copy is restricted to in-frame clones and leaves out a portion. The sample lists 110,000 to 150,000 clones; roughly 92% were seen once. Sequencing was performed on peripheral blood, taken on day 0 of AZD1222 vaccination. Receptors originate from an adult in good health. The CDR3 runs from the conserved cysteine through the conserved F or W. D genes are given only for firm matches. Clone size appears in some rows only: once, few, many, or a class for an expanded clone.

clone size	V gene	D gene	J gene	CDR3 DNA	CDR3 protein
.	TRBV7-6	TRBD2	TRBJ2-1	TGTGCCAGCAGCTCGGGACTAGCGGGAGGCGATGAGCAGTTCTTC	CASSSGLAGGDEQFF
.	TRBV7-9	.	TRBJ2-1	TGTGCCAGCAGCTCCGCCCCGAATGAGCAGTTCTTC	CASSSAPNEQFF
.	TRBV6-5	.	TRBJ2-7	TGTGCCAGCAGTTCGAGGGGTTACGAGCAGTACTTC	CASSSRGYEQYF
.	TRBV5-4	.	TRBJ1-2	TGTGCCAGCAGCTTAGCTAGCGGTAACTATGGCTACACCTTC	CASSLASGNYGYTF
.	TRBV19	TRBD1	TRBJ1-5	TGTGCCAGTACTGGACAGGGTGGTTCTCAGCCCCAGCATTTT	CASTGQGGSQPQHF
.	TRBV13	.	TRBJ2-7	TGTGCCAGCAGCTTTCCTGATAACTCCTACGAGCAGTACTTC	CASSFPDNSYEQYF
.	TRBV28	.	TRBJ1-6	TGTGCCAGCAGTTTGAGGCGATCACCCCTCCACTTT	CASSLRRSPLHF
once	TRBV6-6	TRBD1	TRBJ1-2	TGTGCCAGCAGTCCCGCCCGACAGGGCTGGTATGGCTACACCTTC	CASSPARQGWYGYTF
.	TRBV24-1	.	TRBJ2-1	TGTGCCACCAGTGATCCGACAGGACGCCCTTACAATGAGCAGTTCTTC	CATSDPTGRPYNEQFF
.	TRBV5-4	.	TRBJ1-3	TGTGCCAGCAGCCCGGGTCCGTCCTCTGGAAACACCATATATTTT	CASSPGPSSGNTIYF
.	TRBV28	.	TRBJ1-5	TGTGCCAGCAGTTTACGGGGGTCTGGCAATCAGCCCCAGCATTTT	CASSLRGSGNQPQHF
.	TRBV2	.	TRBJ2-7	TGTGCCAGCAGTGGCCTAGCGAGCTACGAGCAGTACTTC	CASSGLASYEQYF
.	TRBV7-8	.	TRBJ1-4	TGTGCCAGCAGCGCCTGGGACGAGAAGAACGAAAAACTGTTTTTT	CASSAWDEKNEKLFF
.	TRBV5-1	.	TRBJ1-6	TGCGCCAGCAGACGTGTCGGTAATTCACCCCTCCACTTT	CASRRVGNSPLHF
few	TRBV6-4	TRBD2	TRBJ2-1	TGTGCCAGCGCTCGGGAGGGCCTAGACAATGAGCAGTTCTTC	CASAREGLDNEQFF
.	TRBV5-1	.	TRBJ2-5	TGCGCCAGCAGCTTTGGGGGAGAGGAGACCCAGTACTTC	CASSFGGEETQYF
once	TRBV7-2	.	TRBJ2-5	TGTGCCAGCAGCCTCCTGGACGAGACCCAGTACTTC	CASSLLDETQYF
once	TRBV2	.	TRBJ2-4	TGTGCCAGCAGTCGGGGCCCTAAAAACATTCAGTACTTC	CASSRGPKNIQYF
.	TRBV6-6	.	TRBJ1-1	TGTGCCAGCATAGAGGACTCGAACACTGAAGCTTTCTTT	CASIEDSNTEAFF
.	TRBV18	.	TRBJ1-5	TGTGCCAGCTCACCGAAGGGACGGAACAATCAGCCCCAGCATTTT	CASSPKGRNNQPQHF
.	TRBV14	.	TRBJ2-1	TGTGCCAGCAGCCGGGACGAGTGGGCCAATGAGCAGTTCTTC	CASSRDEWANEQFF
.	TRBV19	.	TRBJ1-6	TGTGCCAGTAGTTCCCAGGGGAATTTAGATTCACCCCTCCACTTT	CASSSQGNLDSPLHF
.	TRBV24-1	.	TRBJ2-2	TGTGCCACCAGTGATTACCCGAACACCGGGGAGCTGTTTTTT	CATSDYPNTGELFF
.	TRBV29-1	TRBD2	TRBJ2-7	TGCAGCGTTGAGAGCGGGGAAGGCTACGAGCAGTACTTC	CSVESGEGYEQYF
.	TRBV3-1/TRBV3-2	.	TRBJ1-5	TGTGCCAGCAGCCCTCGGACAGATAATCAGCCCCAGCATTTT	CASSPRTDNQPQHF
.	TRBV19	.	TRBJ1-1	TGTGCCAGTAGCCCTATGTTGGGGGACGAGGCTGAAGCTTTCTTT	CASSPMLGDEAEAFF
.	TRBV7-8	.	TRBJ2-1	TGTGCCAGCAGCTTAGGAGGGCCTTTGGGCAATGAGCAGTTCTTC	CASSLGGPLGNEQFF
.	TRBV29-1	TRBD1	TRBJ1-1	TGCAGCGCCACTGAACAGGGGGAAGGTGAAGCTTTCTTT	CSATEQGEGEAFF
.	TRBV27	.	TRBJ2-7	TGTGCCAGCAGTCCCCGGCAGGGTGGCTACGAGCAGTACTTC	CASSPRQGGYEQYF
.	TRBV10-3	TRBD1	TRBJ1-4	TGTGCCACTTCTACAGGGGGTGATGGTGAAAAACTGTTTTTT	CATSTGGDGEKLFF
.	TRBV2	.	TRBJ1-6	TGTGCCAGCAGTGAATCGGCAGGGGACAATTCACCCCTCCACTTT	CASSESAGDNSPLHF
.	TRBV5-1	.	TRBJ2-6	TGCGCCAGCAGCGGGGGCGTTGGGGCCAACGTCCTGACTTTC	CASSGGVGANVLTF
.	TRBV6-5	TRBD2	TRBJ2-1	TGTGCCAGCAGTCGGGGACTAGCGGGATACAATGAGCAGTTCTTC	CASSRGLAGYNEQFF
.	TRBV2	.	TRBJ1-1	TGTGCCAGCAGGACAACGAGCTCTGAAGCTTTCTTT	CASRTTSSEAFF
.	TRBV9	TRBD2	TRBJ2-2	TGTGCCAGCAGCCGCGCGACTAGCGCCAACACCGGGGAGCTGTTTTTT	CASSRATSANTGELFF
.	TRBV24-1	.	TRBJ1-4	TGTGCCACCAGTGAAGCTGGAGGAAATGAAAAACTGTTTTTT	CATSEAGGNEKLFF